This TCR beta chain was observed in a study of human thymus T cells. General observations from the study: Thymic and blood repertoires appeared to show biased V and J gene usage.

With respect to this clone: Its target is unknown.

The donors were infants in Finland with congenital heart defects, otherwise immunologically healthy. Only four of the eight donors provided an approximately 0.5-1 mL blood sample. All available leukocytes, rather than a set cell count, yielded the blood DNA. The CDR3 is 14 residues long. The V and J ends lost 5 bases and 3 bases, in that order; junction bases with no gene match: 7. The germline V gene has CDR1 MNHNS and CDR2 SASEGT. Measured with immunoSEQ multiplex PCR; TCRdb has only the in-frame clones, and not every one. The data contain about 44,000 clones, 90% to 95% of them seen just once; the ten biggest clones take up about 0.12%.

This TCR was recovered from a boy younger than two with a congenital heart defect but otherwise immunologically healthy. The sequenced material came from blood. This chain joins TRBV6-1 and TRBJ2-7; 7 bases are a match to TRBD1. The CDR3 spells CASSLKTGYYEQYF. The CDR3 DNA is TGTGCCAGCAGTCTTAAGACAGGGTACTACGAGCAGTACTTC.